The T cell receptor beta chain under discussion was sequenced for a study of human thymus T cells. General study points: Related research described strongly overlapping thymic repertoires in unrelated people. Thymic and blood repertoires seemed to show skewed V and J gene use.

Germline V gene data show CDR1 as WSHSY and CDR2 as SAAADI. Trimming shortened V by 6 bases and J by 6 bases, and 23 bases separated the two germline ends. The CDR3 runs 16 residues. Thymus tissue for the work was resected from patients undergoing corrective heart surgery. Healthy Finnish infants undergoing corrective surgery for congenital heart defects were the donors. Details on this clone: As yet, its antigen is unknown.

Measured with immunoSEQ multiplex PCR; TCRdb has only the in-frame clones, and not every one. This table has 120,000 or so clones, around 94% appearing once. The chain links TRBV10-2 to TRBJ1-2; D might be TRBD1 (6 bases). The TCR was taken from a boy younger than two with a congenital heart defect but otherwise immunologically healthy. Sequencing used thymus tissue. The CDR3 reads CASSSLFYKGVDGYTF. CDR3 coding DNA: TGCGCCAGCAGCTCGCTGTTCTATAAGGGGGTGGATGGCTACACCTTC.